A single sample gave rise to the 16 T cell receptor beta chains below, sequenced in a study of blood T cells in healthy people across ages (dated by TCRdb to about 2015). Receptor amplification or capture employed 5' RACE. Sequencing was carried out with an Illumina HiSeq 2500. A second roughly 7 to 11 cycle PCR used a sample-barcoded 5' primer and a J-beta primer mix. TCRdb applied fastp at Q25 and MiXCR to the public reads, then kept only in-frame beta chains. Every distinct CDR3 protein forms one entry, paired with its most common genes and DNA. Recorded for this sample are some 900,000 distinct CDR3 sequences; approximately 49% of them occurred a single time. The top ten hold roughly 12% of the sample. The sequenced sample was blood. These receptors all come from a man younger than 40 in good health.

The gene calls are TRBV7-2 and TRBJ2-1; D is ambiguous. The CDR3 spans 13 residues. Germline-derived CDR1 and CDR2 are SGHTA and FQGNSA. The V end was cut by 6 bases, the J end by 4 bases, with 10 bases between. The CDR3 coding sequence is TGTGCCAGCAGTCCCCCAAATTACAATGAGCAGTTCTTC. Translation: CASSPPNYNEQFF.

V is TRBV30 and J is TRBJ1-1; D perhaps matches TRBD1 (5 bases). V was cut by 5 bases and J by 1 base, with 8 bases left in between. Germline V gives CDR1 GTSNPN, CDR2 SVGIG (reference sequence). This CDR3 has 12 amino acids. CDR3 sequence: CAWGDRNTEAFF. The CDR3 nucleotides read TGTGCCTGGGGTGACAGGAACACTGAAGCTTTCTTT.

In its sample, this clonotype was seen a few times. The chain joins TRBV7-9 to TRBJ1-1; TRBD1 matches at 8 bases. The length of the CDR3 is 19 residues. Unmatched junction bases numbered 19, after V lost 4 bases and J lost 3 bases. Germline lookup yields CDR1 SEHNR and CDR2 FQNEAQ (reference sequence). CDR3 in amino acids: CASSSLTGDTTRFDTEAFF. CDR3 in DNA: TGTGCCAGCAGCTCGTTGACAGGGGACACCACCCGGTTCGACACTGAAGCTTTCTTT. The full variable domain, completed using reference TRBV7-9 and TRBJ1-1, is DTGVSQNPRHKITKRGQNVTFRCDPISEHNRLYWYRQTLGQGPEFLTYFQNEAQLEKSRLLSDRFSAERPKGSFSTLEIQRTEQGDSAMYLCASSSLTGDTTRFDTEAFFGQGTRLTVV.

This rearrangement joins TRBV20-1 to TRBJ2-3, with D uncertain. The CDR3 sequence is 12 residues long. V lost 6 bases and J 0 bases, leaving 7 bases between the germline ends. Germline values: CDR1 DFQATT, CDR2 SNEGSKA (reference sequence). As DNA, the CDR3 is TGCAGTGCCTCTAGTAGCACAGATACGCAGTATTTT. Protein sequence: CSASSSTDTQYF.

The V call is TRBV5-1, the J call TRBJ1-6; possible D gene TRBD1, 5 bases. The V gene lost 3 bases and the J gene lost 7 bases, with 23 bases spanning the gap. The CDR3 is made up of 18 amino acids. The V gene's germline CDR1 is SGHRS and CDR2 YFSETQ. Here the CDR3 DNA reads TGCGCCAGCAGCTCGGAACCTCAGGGAACACAGCGGAATTCACCCCTCCACTTT. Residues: CASSSEPQGTQRNSPLHF.

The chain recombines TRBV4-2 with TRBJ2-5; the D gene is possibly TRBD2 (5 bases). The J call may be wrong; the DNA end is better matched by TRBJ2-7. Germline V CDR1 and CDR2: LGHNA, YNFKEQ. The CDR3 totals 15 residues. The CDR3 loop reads CASSPEAEAVDEQYF. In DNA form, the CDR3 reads TGTGCCAGCAGCCCGGAGGCGGAGGCTGTCGACGAGCAGTACTTC.

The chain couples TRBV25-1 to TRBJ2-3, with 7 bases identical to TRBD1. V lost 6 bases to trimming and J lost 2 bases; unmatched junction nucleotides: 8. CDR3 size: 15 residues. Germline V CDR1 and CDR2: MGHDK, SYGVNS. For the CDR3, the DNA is TGTGCCAGCAGGCCGACAGGGAAAATCACAGATACGCAGTATTTT. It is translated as CASRPTGKITDTQYF.

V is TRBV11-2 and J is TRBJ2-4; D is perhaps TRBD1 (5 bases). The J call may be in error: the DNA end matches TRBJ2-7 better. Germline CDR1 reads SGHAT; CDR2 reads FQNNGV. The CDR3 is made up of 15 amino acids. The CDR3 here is CASSLEWGQTYEQYF. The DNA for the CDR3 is TGTGCCAGCAGCTTAGAGTGGGGCCAGACCTACGAGCAGTACTTC.

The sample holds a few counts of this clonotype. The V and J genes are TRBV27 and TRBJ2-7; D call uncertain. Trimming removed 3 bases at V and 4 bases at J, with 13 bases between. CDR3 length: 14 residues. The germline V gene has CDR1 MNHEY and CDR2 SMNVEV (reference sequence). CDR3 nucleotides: TGTGCCAGCAGTTTGGTTGGCATGACATACGAGCAGTACTTC. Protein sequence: CASSLVGMTYEQYF.

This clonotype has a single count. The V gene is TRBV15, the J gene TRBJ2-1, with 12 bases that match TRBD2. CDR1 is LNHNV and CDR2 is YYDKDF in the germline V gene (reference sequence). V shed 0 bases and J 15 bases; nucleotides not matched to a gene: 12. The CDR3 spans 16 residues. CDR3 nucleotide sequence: TGTGCCACCAGCAGAGACCGGACTAGCGGGGCCCCCCTAGGGTTCTTC. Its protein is CATSRDRTSGAPLGFF.

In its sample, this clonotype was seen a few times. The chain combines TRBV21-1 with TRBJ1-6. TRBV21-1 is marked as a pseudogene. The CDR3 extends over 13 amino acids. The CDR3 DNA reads TGTGCCAGCAGCAAAGGCGGTAATTCACCCCTCCACTTT. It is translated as CASSKGGNSPLHF.

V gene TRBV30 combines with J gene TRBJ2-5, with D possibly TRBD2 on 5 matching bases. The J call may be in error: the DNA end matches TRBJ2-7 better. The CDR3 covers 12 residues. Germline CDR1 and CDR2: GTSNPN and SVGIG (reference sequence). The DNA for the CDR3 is TGTGCCTGGAGTGTTGGAGGCGACGAGCAGTACTTC. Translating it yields CAWSVGGDEQYF.

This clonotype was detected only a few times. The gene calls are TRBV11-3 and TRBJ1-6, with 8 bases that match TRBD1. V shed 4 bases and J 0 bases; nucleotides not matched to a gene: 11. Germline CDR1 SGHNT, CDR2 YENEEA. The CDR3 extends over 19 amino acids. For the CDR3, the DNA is TGTGCCAGCAGCTCGGACAGGGAAGGAAGGAGCTCCTATAATTCACCCCTCCACTTT. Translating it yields CASSSDREGRSSYNSPLHF.

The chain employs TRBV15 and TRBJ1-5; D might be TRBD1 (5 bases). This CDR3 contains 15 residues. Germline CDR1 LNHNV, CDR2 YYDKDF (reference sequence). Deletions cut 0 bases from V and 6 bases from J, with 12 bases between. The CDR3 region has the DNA TGTGCCACCAGCAGAGAGGTTGGGGCTGGTCAGCCCCAGCATTTT. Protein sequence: CATSREVGAGQPQHF.

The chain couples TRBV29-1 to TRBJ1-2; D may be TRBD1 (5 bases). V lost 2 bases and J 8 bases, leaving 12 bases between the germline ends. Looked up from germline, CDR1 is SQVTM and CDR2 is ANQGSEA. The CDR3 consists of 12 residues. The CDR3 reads CSVESQGCGYTF. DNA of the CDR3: TGCAGCGTTGAAAGCCAGGGCTGCGGCTACACCTTC.

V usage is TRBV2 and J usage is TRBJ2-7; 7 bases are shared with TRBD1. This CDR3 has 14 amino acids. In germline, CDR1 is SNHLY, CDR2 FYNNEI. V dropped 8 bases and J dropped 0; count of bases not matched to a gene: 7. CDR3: CASVQDRSSYEQYF. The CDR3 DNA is TGTGCCAGCGTTCAGGACAGGAGCTCCTACGAGCAGTACTTC.